Sequencing of this TCR beta chain was carried out in a study of T-cell memory formation after mild COVID-19. Study findings and constraints: Clones contracting day 15 to 85 were balanced CD4/CD8; later expanders leaned CD4+.

This clonotype was observed at least ten times. Antigen unknown. CDR3 size: 14 residues. V was pared by 4 bases and J by 2 bases, with 11 bases between. The germline gives CDR1 LGHDT, CDR2 YNNKEL (reference sequence). In TCRdb, the 5' RACE reads were re-called with MiXCR into one record per CDR3 protein. The table includes 98,000 or so distinct CDR3 sequences, 15% to 20% detected once. This receptor was identified in a man younger than 35 who had mild COVID-19 (a few samples of this study predate the infection). Cell type and time point are not known. The chain has TRBV3-1 and TRBJ2-5, with D possibly TRBD1 on 6 matching bases. Sequenced material: PBMCs or a T cell subset sorted from them (not recorded which). CDR3 sequence: CASSLGTHQETQYF. The CDR3 nucleotides are TGTGCCAGCAGCCTCGGGACACATCAAGAGACCCAGTACTTC.